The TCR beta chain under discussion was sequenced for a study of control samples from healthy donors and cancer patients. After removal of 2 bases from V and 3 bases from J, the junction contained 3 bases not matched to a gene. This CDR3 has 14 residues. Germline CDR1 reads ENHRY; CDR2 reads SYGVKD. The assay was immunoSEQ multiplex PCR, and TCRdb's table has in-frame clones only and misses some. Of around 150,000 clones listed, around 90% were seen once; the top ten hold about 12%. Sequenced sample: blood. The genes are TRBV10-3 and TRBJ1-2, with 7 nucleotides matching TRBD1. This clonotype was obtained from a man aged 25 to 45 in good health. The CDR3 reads CAISERDRHYGYTF. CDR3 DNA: TGTGCCATCAGTGAGAGGGACAGACACTATGGCTACACCTTC.